A single sample gave rise to the 26 T cell receptor beta chains below, sequenced in a study of graft-versus-host responses after intestinal transplantation. Here immunoSEQ multiplex PCR was the method, and the copy in TCRdb shows in-frame clones only, minus some. Altogether under 100,000 clones are present, roughly 80% being singletons, with the ten largest covering roughly 0.8%. These TCRs' antigens remain unknown. Sample: unstimulated CD4+ T cells sorted from spleen or lymph node cells, taken before intestinal transplant. The receptors here all came from a human donor who received an intestinal transplant.

The V gene is TRBV2, the J gene TRBJ2-5; unclear D gene. The CDR3 length is 12 residues. V lost 6 bases, J lost 5 bases, and 10 bases lay in between. Germline V gene data show CDR1 as SNHLY and CDR2 as FYNNEI. The CDR3 DNA reads as TGTGCCAGCAGGGCACCCCGCGAGACCCAGTACTTC. Residues: CASRAPRETQYF.

The V call is TRBV6-4, the J call TRBJ2-5; 10 bases are shared with TRBD1. Germline loops: CDR1 MRHNA, CDR2 SNTAGT. With V trimmed by 7 bases and J by 0 bases, 14 bases remained unmatched. The CDR3 is made up of 18 amino acids. The CDR3 spells CASTEGDRGPRYQETQYF. The CDR3 bases are TGTGCCAGCACCGAGGGCGACAGGGGGCCCAGGTACCAAGAGACCCAGTACTTC.

The chain combines TRBV15 with TRBJ1-4; D not certain. CDR1 is LNHNV and CDR2 is YYDKDF in the germline V gene (reference sequence). V was pared by 3 bases and J by 8 bases, with 13 bases between. This CDR3 region has 14 residues. CDR3 sequence reads: CATSRRRREEKLFF. The DNA of the CDR3 is TGTGCCACCAGCAGGAGGAGGAGAGAGGAAAAACTGTTTTTT.

The chain combines TRBV5-6 with TRBJ2-3; the match to TRBD2 covers 9 bases. Germline V gives CDR1 SGHDT, CDR2 YYEEEE. This CDR3 comprises 15 residues. With 6 bases clipped from V and 1 base from J, the junction kept 6 bases outside the gene matches. The CDR3 region is CASTPGLARTDTQYF. DNA of the CDR3: TGTGCCAGCACCCCTGGACTAGCGCGCACAGATACGCAGTATTTT.

The chain carries TRBV6-5 and TRBJ2-7; 10 bases are a match to TRBD2. The J segment lost 1 base and the V segment lost 4 bases, leaving 1 base of the junction unmatched. Germline CDR1 is MNHEY and CDR2 is SVGAGI. This CDR3 is built from 14 residues. The CDR3 loop is CASSSSGGSYEQYF. Written as DNA, the CDR3 is TGTGCCAGCAGTTCTAGCGGGGGTTCCTACGAGCAGTACTTC.

This sequence joins TRBV4-1 and TRBJ2-3, with a tentative D call TRBD2 (6 bases). V shed 4 bases and J shed 5 bases, with 16 bases lying between them. This CDR3 contains 15 residues. CDR1 MGHRA and CDR2 YSYEKL come from the germline V gene. In DNA, the CDR3 is TGCGCCAGCAGCCGGTATCCTGTGGAGGGAGATACGCAGTATTTT. It encodes CASSRYPVEGDTQYF.

The V gene is TRBV5-4, the J gene TRBJ2-7; 7 nucleotides align to TRBD2. The J call may be mistaken, given a closer DNA end match to TRBJ2-1. Germline CDR1 is SGHNT and CDR2 is YYREEE (reference sequence). CDR3 length: 16 amino acids. CDR3 protein: CASSTGDYGAYNEQFF. CDR3 nucleotides: TGTGCCAGCAGCACCGGGGACTACGGGGCCTACAATGAGCAGTTCTTC.

The chain links TRBV6-6 to TRBJ2-7; D is uncertain. Germline V gene sequence: CDR1 MNHNY, CDR2 SVGAGI (reference sequence). The CDR3 contains 14 residues. V shed 1 base and J shed 2 bases, with 9 bases lying between them. Here the CDR3 reads CASSYFSGAYEQYF. The CDR3 DNA reads as TGTGCCAGCAGTTACTTCAGTGGTGCCTACGAGCAGTACTTC.

The chain uses TRBV6-1 and TRBJ1-4; 10 bases agree with TRBD1. Germline V lookup: CDR1 MNHNS, CDR2 SASEGT. Trimming took 6 bases from V and 5 from J; bases not matched to a gene: 3. This CDR3 contains 14 residues. Written as DNA, the CDR3 is TGTGCCAGCAGACTGGGACAGGGGAATGAAAAACTGTTTTTT. Residues: CASRLGQGNEKLFF.

The chain has TRBV5-1 and TRBJ2-5, with 9 nucleotides matching TRBD2. V was clipped by 6 bases and J by 2 bases; unmatched bases: 11. The CDR3 has 16 amino acids. Germline CDR1 reads SGHRS; CDR2 reads YFSETQ. The CDR3 here is CASTLGSREGQETQYF. The CDR3 DNA sequence: TGCGCCAGCACCCTGGGTTCGCGGGAGGGGCAAGAGACCCAGTACTTC.

The gene calls are TRBV15 and TRBJ2-7; TRBD2 is a possible D gene (7 bases). The CDR3 runs 17 residues. Trimming left V 3 bases short and J 0 bases short, with 18 bases between. Germline CDR1 LNHNV, CDR2 YYDKDF (reference sequence). Written as DNA, the CDR3 is TGTGCCACCAGCAGCCCCGGGGGGCAATTAAGCTCCTACGAGCAGTACTTC. Translating it yields CATSSPGGQLSSYEQYF.

This clone was observed once. The V and J genes are TRBV5-1 and TRBJ2-3, with 10 bases that match TRBD2. The CDR3 consists of 15 residues. V lost 4 bases, J lost 4 bases, and 6 bases stayed unmatched. In germline, CDR1 is SGHRS, CDR2 YFSETQ. The DNA for the CDR3 is TGCGCCAGCAGCCCTAGCGGGAGCTCAGCAGATACGCAGTATTTT. Translation gives CASSPSGSSADTQYF.

This clone came up a few times. This specimen includes other DNA sequences encoding the same CDR3. The J gene is TRBJ2-7, the V gene TRBV28, with 8 bases matching TRBD1. Germline V gene data show CDR1 as MDHEN and CDR2 as SYDVKM. V lost 3 bases and J lost 7; bases outside the gene matches: 5. This CDR3 contains 13 residues. The CDR3 DNA sequence: TGTGCCAGCAGTTTGCCAACAGGGGGTGAGCAGTACTTC. Amino acid sequence: CASSLPTGGEQYF.

This clone was recorded once. The chain joins TRBV9 to TRBJ2-7, with D maybe TRBD1 (5 bases). Germline V CDR1 and CDR2: SGDLS, YYNGEE. The CDR3 spans 15 residues. Trimming took off 1 base at V and 3 bases at J, with 14 bases between the two ends. CDR3 nucleotides: TGTGCCAGCAGCGTACAGGGTGGCGCAGACTACGAGCAGTACTTC. It yields the protein CASSVQGGADYEQYF.

This clone occurred once. This rearrangement joins TRBV5-1 to TRBJ1-1; D might be TRBD1 (6 bases). The V gene's germline CDR1 is SGHRS and CDR2 YFSETQ. The CDR3 length is 14 residues. V dropped 0 bases and J dropped 3 bases, with 9 bases sitting between them. The CDR3 protein is CASSLGTGYTEAFF. In DNA, the CDR3 is TGCGCCAGCAGCTTGGGAACAGGGTACACTGAAGCTTTCTTT.

CDR3 protein: CASVLGTSSKGTQYF. The CDR3 DNA is TGTGCCAGCGTACTGGGGACTAGCTCTAAAGGGACGCAGTATTTT. This chain connects TRBV6-1 to TRBJ2-3; 9 bases are shared with TRBD2. From germline, CDR1 is MNHNS and CDR2 SASEGT. V trimming: 8 bases; J trimming: 9 bases; junction bases outside the gene matches: 15. The CDR3 has 15 amino acids.

This clone was seen a few times. The CDR3 DNA reads as TGTGCCAGCAGTGAACAGGGCCCCTACGAGCAGTACTTC. Protein product: CASSEQGPYEQYF. This chain connects TRBV6-5 to TRBJ2-7; D may be TRBD1 (6 bases). The germline V gene encodes CDR1 MNHEY and CDR2 SVGAGI. The V gene lost 5 bases and the J gene lost 2 bases, with 10 bases spanning the gap. This CDR3 is 13 amino acids long.

The CDR3 region has the DNA TGTGCCAGCAAGTTTACGGGGCTACAGGGAACTGAAGCTTTCTTT. It specifies CASKFTGLQGTEAFF. The chain is built from TRBV28 and TRBJ1-1; tentative D call: TRBD1 (6 bases). This CDR3 contains 15 residues. Germline-derived CDR1 and CDR2 are MDHEN and SYDVKM. V lost 7 bases and J 5 bases, leaving 20 bases between the germline ends.

The CDR3 DNA follows: TGCGCCAGCAGCAGGACCCCTAGCGGGGGGGGTTTATTACCCAGCTACAATGAGCAGTTCTTC. Translating it yields CASSRTPSGGGLLPSYNEQFF. The rearrangement uses TRBV5-1 and TRBJ2-1; 12 nucleotides agree with TRBD2. Trimming removed 4 bases from V and 3 bases from J; junction bases left unmatched: 20. The length of the CDR3 is 21 residues. Per germline, CDR1 SGHRS and CDR2 YFSETQ.

This clone has only a few counts. V is TRBV10-2 and J is TRBJ1-2; 11 nucleotides line up with TRBD1. This CDR3 contains 16 residues. Germline values: CDR1 WSHSY, CDR2 SAAADI. The J segment lost 0 bases and the V segment lost 5 bases, leaving 5 bases of the junction unmatched. CDR3 residues: CASSIGTGGSNYGYTF. The CDR3 DNA sequence: TGCGCCAGCAGTATCGGGACAGGGGGTTCTAACTATGGCTACACCTTC.

Regarding this clone: Mismatch with germline at one junction end may stem from a read error. The chain has TRBV7-7 and TRBJ2-7; 11 bases match TRBD2. The germline gives CDR1 SSHAT, CDR2 FNYEAQ (reference sequence). This CDR3 comprises 17 residues. Here the CDR3 reads CASSELAGEPTNYEQYF. The CDR3 bases are TGTGCTAGCAGCGAACTAGCGGGAGAGCCAACAAACTACGAGCAGTACTTC.

The V gene is TRBV18, the J gene TRBJ1-1; 9 bases fit TRBD1. Trimming took 4 bases from V and 6 from J; bases not matched to a gene: 9. The CDR3 loop spans 15 amino acids. CDR1 and CDR2 (germline): KGHSH, LQKENI. The CDR3 reads CASSQPGQGGPEAFF. The CDR3 nucleotides read TGTGCCAGCTCACAACCGGGACAGGGAGGGCCTGAAGCTTTCTTT.

The chain links TRBV28 to TRBJ2-5; the match to TRBD2 covers 11 bases. V lost 2 bases and J lost 4; bases outside the gene matches: 3. This CDR3 has 15 residues. Per the germline V gene, CDR1 is MDHEN and CDR2 is SYDVKM. The CDR3 reads CASSLLAGGRETQYF. CDR3 DNA: TGTGCCAGCAGTTTACTAGCGGGAGGAAGAGAGACCCAGTACTTC.

The genes are TRBV5-1 and TRBJ2-5; the match to TRBD2 covers 7 bases. Germline values: CDR1 SGHRS, CDR2 YFSETQ. V lost 0 bases to trimming and J lost 9 bases; unmatched junction nucleotides: 5. The CDR3 runs 13 residues. CDR3 sequence reads: CASSLDPGGPQYF. In DNA form, the CDR3 reads TGCGCCAGCAGCTTGGACCCGGGAGGACCCCAGTACTTC.

This clone was observed once. The rearrangement uses TRBV7-7 and TRBJ2-5, with no clear D. V was cut by 1 base and J by 5 bases, with 14 bases left in between. This CDR3 is built from 15 residues. From germline, CDR1 is SSHAT and CDR2 FNYEAQ (reference sequence). CDR3 loop: CASSLVGSPHETQYF. In nucleotides, the CDR3 is TGTGCCAGCAGCTTAGTCGGTAGCCCCCACGAGACCCAGTACTTC.

The chain combines TRBV6-1 with TRBJ2-5, with TRBD2 as a possible D gene (6 bases). Germline CDR1 and CDR2: MNHNS and SASEGT. The CDR3 covers 12 residues. V was shortened by 8 bases and J by 2 bases, with 9 bases between the two germline ends. In DNA form, the CDR3 reads TGTGCCAGCGGGAGGTCTCAAGAGACCCAGTACTTC. Translating gives CASGRSQETQYF.